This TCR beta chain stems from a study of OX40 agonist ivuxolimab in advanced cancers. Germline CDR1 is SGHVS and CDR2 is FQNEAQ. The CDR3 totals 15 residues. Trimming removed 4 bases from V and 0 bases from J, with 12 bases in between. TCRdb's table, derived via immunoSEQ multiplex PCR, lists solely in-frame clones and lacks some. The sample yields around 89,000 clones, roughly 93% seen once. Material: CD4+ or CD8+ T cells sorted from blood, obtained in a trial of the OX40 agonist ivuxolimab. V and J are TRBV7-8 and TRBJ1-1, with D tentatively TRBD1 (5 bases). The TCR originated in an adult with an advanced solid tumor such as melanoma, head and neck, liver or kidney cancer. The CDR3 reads CASSSRVLMNTEAFF. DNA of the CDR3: TGTGCCAGCAGCTCCAGGGTTCTAATGAACACTGAAGCTTTCTTT. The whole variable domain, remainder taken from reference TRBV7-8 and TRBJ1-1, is GAGVSQSPRYKVAKRGQDVALRCDPISGHVSLFWYQQALGQGPEFLTYFQNEAQLDKSGLPSDRFFAERPEGSVSTLKIQRTQQEDSAVYLCASSSRVLMNTEAFFGQGTRLTVV.